These 8 T cell receptor beta chains came from one sample sequenced in a study of early T cells in non-severe SARS-CoV-2 infection. TCRdb re-derived calls from the 5' RACE reads in MiXCR, one entry per CDR3 protein. The top ten clones hold just over 20% of a sample with some 120,000 distinct CDR3 sequences, 15% of them seen once. What was sequenced was whole blood. Every receptor here comes from an adult who was a healthcare worker with PCR-confirmed SARS-CoV-2 infection or an uninfected control (not recorded which).

This chain uses TRBV5-5 with TRBJ2-3; 7 bases align to TRBD1. This CDR3 comprises 15 residues. Germline V CDR1 and CDR2: SGHKS, YYEKEE (reference sequence). Trimming cost V 3 bases and J 5 bases; bases outside gene matches: 9. The CDR3 DNA sequence: TGTGCCAGCAGCTCCCTCAAGGGGGCACAAGATACGCAGTATTTT. Translated: CASSSLKGAQDTQYF.

The table lists this clonotype with a few counts. This sequence joins TRBV9 and TRBJ1-2, with D unclear. The CDR3 is 14 residues long. CDR1 and CDR2 (germline): SGDLS, YYNGEE. The germline V and J ends were trimmed by 0 bases and 4 bases, with 10 bases remaining between them. CDR3 DNA sequence: TGTGCCAGCAGCGTAGCTTGGGTCCCCTATGGCTACACCTTC. This translates into CASSVAWVPYGYTF. The variable domain in full, with the rest retrieved from reference TRBV9 and TRBJ1-2, is DSGVTQTPKHLITATGQRVTLRCSPRSGDLSVYWYQQSLDQGLQFLIQYYNGEERAKGNILERFSAQQFPDLHSELNLSSLELGDSALYFCASSVAWVPYGYTFGSGTRLTVV.

This chain joins TRBV12-3 or TRBV12-4 and TRBJ2-1; maybe TRBD1 (7 bases). Trimming cost V 6 bases and J 8 bases, with 23 bases left between them. The CDR3 runs to 16 residues. The CDR3 sequence is CASRQGGRGEYDEQFF. CDR3 sequence (DNA): TGTGCCAGCAGGCAGGGGGGCCGAGGAGAGTACGATGAGCAGTTCTTC.

This clonotype was observed at least ten times. The chain has TRBV12-3 or TRBV12-4 and TRBJ2-2; D is unclear. This CDR3 has 15 amino acids. The ends were cut back, 8 bases at V and 5 bases at J, with 18 bases in the middle. The CDR3 region has the DNA TGTGCCAGCCGGTTGGGTAGAGTTATGACCGGGGAGCTGTTTTTT. Amino acid sequence: CASRLGRVMTGELFF.

The rearrangement links TRBV11-2 to TRBJ1-2, with TRBD1 matching over 7 bases. Germline CDR1 is SGHAT and CDR2 is FQNNGV. The CDR3 consists of 15 residues. The J segment lost 7 bases and the V segment lost 5 bases, leaving 13 bases of the junction unmatched. The CDR3, as DNA: TGTGCCAGCAGCCCGGGCCTTATGGAGGGGGCTGGCTACACCTTC. It specifies CASSPGLMEGAGYTF.

The chain combines TRBV11-2 with TRBJ2-3, with 10 bases fitting TRBD2. J was trimmed by 0 bases and V by 5 bases; bases with no gene match: 17. CDR1 is SGHAT and CDR2 is FQNNGV in the germline V gene. The CDR3 is 20 amino acids. CDR3 region: CASSHKPASGGLSSTDTQYF. CDR3 bases: TGTGCCAGCAGCCACAAGCCCGCTAGCGGGGGCCTATCTAGCACAGATACGCAGTATTTT.

This clonotype has just a few counts. The rearrangement uses TRBV3-1 and TRBJ1-6; no reliable D call. V lost 3 bases, J lost 7 bases, and 13 bases lay in between. Germline CDR1 is LGHDT and CDR2 is YNNKEL (reference sequence). The CDR3 is 15 residues long. Here the CDR3 DNA reads TGTGCCAGCAGCCAGGACTTAAGATGGAATTCACCCCTCCACTTT. This sequence encodes CASSQDLRWNSPLHF.

The genes are TRBV5-1 and TRBJ2-2, with D tentatively TRBD1 (6 bases). CDR3 length equals 15 residues. The V gene lost 7 bases and the J gene lost 5 bases, with 18 bases spanning the gap. CDR1 is SGHRS, CDR2 YFSETQ, per germline. The CDR3 loop is CASSLDRPNTGELFF. The CDR3, as DNA: TGCGCCAGCTCCCTCGACAGGCCCAATACCGGGGAGCTGTTTTTT.